A selection of T cell receptor beta chains follows, all from one sample in a study of regulatory T cells in long-lasting Graves disease. TCRdb analysed the multiplex PCR reads with MiXCR anew, one entry per CDR3 protein. The sample includes approximately 540,000 distinct CDR3 sequences, about 11% of them seen just once. This sample also appeared in a second study, on T cells in Graves' hyperthyroidism and ophthalmopathy.

Sequenced material: peripheral blood mononuclear cells (PBMCs), taken at new diagnosis, from a patient treated with antithyroid drugs. These receptors were obtained from a woman aged 30 to 39 with Graves disease. Both conserved end residues are part of each CDR3. The order of the fields is CDR3 protein, CDR3 DNA, J gene, clone size, V gene, CDR3 length, D gene. D genes are given only for firm matches. Rows may omit the clone size; those that give it use once, few, many or a size class.

CASSPTGYSNRPQHF TGTGCCAGCTCCCCGACAGGGTATAGCAATCGGCCCCAGCATTTT TRBJ1-5 NA TRBV12-3/TRBV12-4 15 TRBD1
CASSYRASGRGEQFF TGTGCCAGCAGTTATAGGGCTAGCGGGCGAGGTGAGCAGTTCTTC TRBJ2-1 NA TRBV6-2/TRBV6-3 15 TRBD2
CASSEGAGYGYTF TGTGCCAGCAGTGAAGGGGCAGGCTATGGCTACACCTTC TRBJ1-2 NA TRBV2 13 NA
CASSPGASIISYEQYF TGTGCCAGCAGTCCCGGGGCTAGCATAATCTCCTACGAGCAGTACTTC TRBJ2-7 NA TRBV6-1 16 NA
CASRRTPSGANVLTF TGTGCCAGCAGACGGACGCCTTCTGGGGCCAACGTCCTGACTTTC TRBJ2-6 many TRBV11-2 15 NA
CASSFRDSEAFF TGTGCCAGCAGCTTCAGGGATTCTGAAGCTTTCTTT TRBJ1-1 many TRBV5-5 12 NA
CASSLEELAGGSKNIQYF TGTGCCAGCAGCTTAGAGGAGTTAGCGGGAGGCTCCAAAAACATTCAGTACTTC TRBJ2-4 few TRBV7-4 18 TRBD2
CASSQRTGDSPLHF TGCGCCAGCAGCCAACGGACCGGCGATTCACCCCTCCACTTT TRBJ1-6 NA TRBV5-1 14 NA
CSASVGPHSGANVLTF TGCAGTGCTAGCGTCGGCCCTCACTCTGGGGCCAACGTCCTGACTTTC TRBJ2-6 many TRBV20-1 16 NA
CASSFNRGGSYGYTF TGTGCCAGCAGCTTCAACAGGGGGGGATCCTATGGCTACACCTTC TRBJ1-2 many TRBV7-2 15 TRBD1
CSVEGPAGWTEAFF TGCAGCGTTGAGGGACCGGCCGGCTGGACTGAAGCTTTCTTT TRBJ1-1 many TRBV29-1 14 NA
CSARQGGVAAFF TGCAGTGCCCGACAGGGGGGAGTTGCAGCTTTCTTT TRBJ1-1 few TRBV20-1 12 TRBD1
CASSFGARQPQHF TGTGCCAGCAGTTTCGGGGCAAGGCAGCCCCAGCATTTT TRBJ1-5 many TRBV12-3/TRBV12-4 13 NA